A selection of T cell receptor beta chains follows, all from one sample in a study of blood T cell repertoires in COVID-19. Using immunoSEQ multiplex PCR, the repertoire was profiled, and TCRdb retains in-frame clones only, with some absent. The table shows over 200,000 clones, with approximately 88% occurring only once. Material for sequencing was PBMCs or T cells enriched from blood (not recorded which). Receptors originate from a woman aged 30 to 39 who had been exposed to COVID-19. Both conserved end residues are part of each CDR3. The D gene is left open where the match is weak. Clone size is stated in some rows and not others, as once, few, many or a class when expanded.

>TRBJ1-3|.|TRBV4-1|TRBD1
TGCGCCAGCAGCGGCCGGGACAGGTCGCTGAGCTCTGGAAACACCATATATTTT
CASSGRDRSLSSGNTIYF
>TRBJ1-2|.|TRBV4-1|.
TGCGCCAGCAGCCCAGGAGCACTGAGGGGGGGTCGGTATGGCTACACCTTC
CASSPGALRGGRYGYTF
>TRBJ2-7|.|TRBV7-8|TRBD1
TGTGCCAGCAGTTCCGGGACAGGGAGATCCTACGAGCAGTACTTC
CASSSGTGRSYEQYF
>TRBJ2-7|.|TRBV28|.
TGTGCCAGCAGCTCTCGGTGGGAGACATCCTACGAGCAGTACTTC
CASSSRWETSYEQYF
>TRBJ1-2|.|TRBV5-1|TRBD1
TGCGCCAGCAGCTTCCTCCAAGGGACAGGGGGTAGTGGCTACACCTTC
CASSFLQGTGGSGYTF
>TRBJ2-1|once|TRBV20-1|.
TGCAGTGCTAGTCGCGGCCAGGGTTTCTACAATGAGCAGTTCTTC
CSASRGQGFYNEQFF
>TRBJ2-1|.|TRBV9|TRBD2
TGTGCCAGCAGCGAGGGACTAGCGACCTACAATGAGCAGTTCTTC
CASSEGLATYNEQFF
>TRBJ1-1|.|TRBV18|.
TGTGCCAGCTCACCTGGGGCCTCCCTGAACACTGAAGCTTTCTTT
CASSPGASLNTEAFF
>TRBJ2-7|.|TRBV19|TRBD2
TGTGCCAGTAGTCTTTTAGCGGGACAATACGAGCAGTACTTC
CASSLLAGQYEQYF
>TRBJ1-4|.|TRBV5-6|.
TGTGCCAGCAGCACCCTCCTGACAGGAGTTAATGAAAAACTGTTTTTT
CASSTLLTGVNEKLFF
>TRBJ1-3|.|TRBV25-1|TRBD1
TGTGCCAGCAGTGAAGGGGGGACAGGGGCGCTTGGAAACACCATATATTTT
CASSEGGTGALGNTIYF
>TRBJ2-1|.|TRBV7-8|TRBD1
TGTGCCAGCAGCTTCCGGGACAGGGTCTACAATGAGCAGTTCTTC
CASSFRDRVYNEQFF
>TRBJ1-2|once|TRBV30|TRBD1
TGTGCCTGGAGTGCGAACAGGGGGTATGGCTACACCTTC
CAWSANRGYGYTF
>TRBJ2-1|.|TRBV19|TRBD2
TGTGCCAGTAGTATTTTAACTCCTCAGCGGGGGACATACAATGAGCAGTTCTTC
CASSILTPQRGTYNEQFF
>TRBJ2-3|.|TRBV4-1|.
TGCGCCAGCAGCCCTTACCGGGACTCAAGCACAGATACGCAGTATTTT
CASSPYRDSSTDTQYF
>TRBJ1-1|.|TRBV29-1|.
TGCAGCGTCGACACTGAAGCTTTCTTT
CSVDTEAFF
>TRBJ1-5|.|TRBV3-1/TRBV3-2|TRBD1
TGTGCCAGCAGCCAGGACAGGGGTCAGCCCCAGCATTTT
CASSQDRGQPQHF
>TRBJ2-3|.|TRBV7-3|TRBD1
TGTGCCAGCAGCTTAACGGGGACAGGGGTAAAAGATACGCAGTATTTT
CASSLTGTGVKDTQYF
>TRBJ1-2|.|TRBV19|.
TGTGCCAGTAGTATAGTTGGAGGGCGGGCATATGGCTACACCTTC
CASSIVGGRAYGYTF
>TRBJ2-4|once|TRBV5-4|.
TGTGCCAGCAGCTTGGCTCAGGGTTTTAGAGACATTCAGTACTTC
CASSLAQGFRDIQYF
>TRBJ2-7|.|TRBV5-4|.
TGTGCCAGCAGCTTGGCCGCGGGGTATGATGAGCAGTACTTC
CASSLAAGYDEQYF
>TRBJ1-2|.|TRBV2|.
TGTGCCAGCAGTGGACAGTTCGCGAACTATGGCTACACCTTC
CASSGQFANYGYTF